This T cell receptor beta chain was sequenced during a study of siplizumab effects on memory and regulatory T cells. The germline CDR1 and CDR2 sequences are SQVTM and ANQGSEA. V was clipped by 6 bases and J by 3 bases; unmatched bases: 6. This CDR3 has 14 residues. Whole-study findings and limits: Of the proliferating CD4+ or CD8+ clones, roughly 80-96% lacked a naive or memory phenotype that could be assigned. Among alloreactive clones, only a minor fraction mapped to unstimulated subsets. With siplizumab, Treg-derived clones averaged about 69% of mappable alloreactive CD4+ clones, versus around 28% in controls.

Here immunoSEQ multiplex PCR was the method, and the copy in TCRdb shows in-frame clones only, minus some. The sample contains roughly 100,000 clones, around 90% of which appear only once. Turning to this clone: Its antigen remains unidentified.

The V call is TRBV29-1, the J call TRBJ2-3; 10 positions match TRBD2. This TCR was recovered from a human donor in good health. Sequenced input: CD4+ T cells sorted from blood. In DNA, the CDR3 is TGCAGCGTGGCTAGCGGGAGACTTACAGATACGCAGTATTTT. Its translation is CSVASGRLTDTQYF.